These 18 T cell receptor beta chains were sequenced from one sample in a study of early T cells in non-severe SARS-CoV-2 infection (dated by TCRdb to the early 2020s). Library preparation used 5' RACE. The run used a NextSeq 500. The raw public reads went through TCRdb reprocessing: fastp at Q25, MiXCR clone calling, in-frame beta chains kept. Here each entry gathers all rows of one CDR3 protein and keeps the most common genes and DNA. For this sample there are around 70,000 distinct CDR3 sequences; 10% to 15% appear just once. About 3.9% of the sample comes from the top ten. What was sequenced was whole blood. These receptors were taken from an adult who was a healthcare worker with PCR-confirmed SARS-CoV-2 infection or an uninfected control (not recorded which).

The V gene is TRBV20-1, the J gene TRBJ1-6; TRBD1 aligns across 7 bases. Trimming took 6 bases from V and 7 from J; bases not matched to a gene: 12. The CDR3 loop spans 15 amino acids. Per germline, CDR1 DFQATT and CDR2 SNEGSKA (reference sequence). CDR3 DNA sequence: TGCAGTGCGCCCGGGACAGCGGGGGGGAATTCACCCCTCCACTTT. Its translation: CSAPGTAGGNSPLHF.

The rearrangement uses TRBV7-9 and TRBJ1-4; weak D call: TRBD1 (5 bases). Between the trimmed V and J ends, which lost 5 bases and 1 base, there was a span of 11 bases. Germline CDR1 and CDR2: SEHNR and FQNEAQ (reference sequence). The CDR3 consists of 15 residues. This chain's CDR3 is CASSLSGLTNEKLFF. The CDR3 DNA reads as TGTGCCAGCAGCCTATCAGGGTTAACTAATGAAAAACTGTTTTTT. The full variable domain, completed using reference TRBV7-9 and TRBJ1-4, is DTGVSQNPRHKITKRGQNVTFRCDPISEHNRLYWYRQTLGQGPEFLTYFQNEAQLEKSRLLSDRFSAERPKGSFSTLEIQRTEQGDSAMYLCASSLSGLTNEKLFFGSGTQLSVL.

This chain joins TRBV28 and TRBJ1-1; D is perhaps TRBD1 (6 bases). The CDR3 is 16 residues long. CDR1 is MDHEN, CDR2 SYDVKM, per germline. V was shortened by 3 bases and J by 6 bases, with 20 bases between the two germline ends. CDR3 protein: CASSFPDGGRVPEAFF. CDR3 sequence (DNA): TGTGCCAGCAGTTTTCCTGATGGGGGGCGCGTCCCTGAAGCTTTCTTT.

To note about this clonotype: This may come from a read error, since a much larger clone is one base off. The chain has TRBV7-9 and TRBJ2-1; D may be TRBD1 or TRBD2 (7 bases each). Germline loops: CDR1 SEHNR, CDR2 FQNEAQ (reference sequence). The CDR3 has 14 residues. The V end lost 6 bases, the J end lost 10 bases, and 19 bases lay between the germline ends. The CDR3 sequence: CASSYRGGGKEQFF. CDR3 DNA: TGTGCCAGCAGTTACAGGGGAGGGGGCAAAGAGCAGTTCTTC.

Only a few counts were recorded for this clonotype. A read error may produce the germline difference seen at one junction end. J is TRBJ2-7 and V is TRBV7-2; TRBD1 aligns across 8 bases. CDR3 size: 16 residues. Germline V gene lookup returns CDR1 SGHTA and CDR2 FQGNSA. The CDR3 sequence: CASSLASTGGFYEQYF. CDR3 nucleotides: TGTGCCAGCAGCCTAGCTTCCACAGGGGGTTTCTACGAGCAGTACTTC.

This clonotype was detected ten times or more. J is TRBJ2-1 and V is TRBV28; 9 bases are shared with TRBD2. CDR1 is MDHEN, CDR2 SYDVKM, per germline. J was trimmed by 8 bases and V by 5 bases; bases with no gene match: 10. This CDR3 region has 15 residues. This chain's CDR3 is CASSLQLAGTDEQFF. CDR3 nucleotides: TGTGCCAGCAGTCTACAGCTAGCGGGGACGGATGAGCAGTTCTTC.

This clonotype was picked up a small number of times. The chain couples TRBV2 to TRBJ1-1; no reliable D call. The CDR3 sequence is 16 residues long. V lost 1 base, J lost 0 bases, and 12 bases lay in between. Germline V gives CDR1 SNHLY, CDR2 FYNNEI. The CDR3 coding sequence is TGTGCCAGCAGTGAAGGGCGCCTCCGGGTGAACACTGAAGCTTTCTTT. This translates into CASSEGRLRVNTEAFF.

The chain is built from TRBV5-5 and TRBJ2-3, with 7 bases aligning to TRBD1. The CDR3 runs 15 residues. V gave up 3 bases and J gave up 3 bases; unmatched junction bases: 7. The germline V gene encodes CDR1 SGHKS and CDR2 YYEKEE (reference sequence). The CDR3 DNA reads as TGTGCCAGCAGCTCTCCCCGACAGGGTACAGATACGCAGTATTTT. Amino acid sequence: CASSSPRQGTDTQYF. The full variable domain, completed using reference TRBV5-5 and TRBJ2-3, is DAGVTQSPTHLIKTRGQQVTLRCSPISGHKSVSWYQQVLGQGPQFIFQYYEKEERGRGNFPDRFSARQFPNYSSELNVNALLLGDSALYLCASSSPRQGTDTQYFGPGTRLTVL.

This clonotype was counted at least ten times. The J gene is TRBJ2-1, the V gene TRBV4-2; 7 positions agree with TRBD2. J was trimmed by 0 bases and V by 0 bases; bases with no gene match: 5. Per germline, CDR1 LGHNA and CDR2 YNFKEQ. This CDR3 region has 17 residues. The CDR3 region has the DNA TGTGCCAGCAGCCAAGATCCACAGCGGGACTCCTACAATGAGCAGTTCTTC. It codes for CASSQDPQRDSYNEQFF.

The table lists this clonotype with many counts. CDR3 sequence: CATSDPGTSGRAGGNEQFF. In nucleotides, the CDR3 is TGTGCCACCAGTGACCCCGGGACTAGCGGGAGGGCCGGAGGGAATGAGCAGTTCTTC. V is TRBV24-1 and J is TRBJ2-1, with 16 bases lining up with TRBD2. The CDR3 has 19 amino acids. Germline CDR1 and CDR2: KGHDR and SFDVKD. J lost 7 bases, V lost 4 bases, and 12 bases had no gene match.

This chain uses TRBV28 with TRBJ2-1, with D hard to call. Per germline, CDR1 MDHEN and CDR2 SYDVKM. Trimming shortened V by 6 bases and J by 7 bases, and 10 bases separated the two germline ends. The CDR3 has 12 amino acids. The CDR3 DNA reads as TGTGCCAGCAGCCGTCGTCCAAATGAGCAGTTCTTC. Translating it yields CASSRRPNEQFF.

There are many counts of this clonotype. The chain combines TRBV28 with TRBJ2-2; possible D gene TRBD1, 5 bases. CDR3 length equals 15 residues. V was trimmed by 2 bases and J by 5 bases, leaving 12 bases between them. Germline lookup yields CDR1 MDHEN and CDR2 SYDVKM. CDR3 loop: CASSLGAIRTGELFF. CDR3 coding DNA: TGTGCCAGCAGTTTAGGGGCAATCCGGACCGGGGAGCTGTTTTTT.

This clonotype occurred many times. The chain joins TRBV20-1 to TRBJ1-5; 7 positions agree with TRBD1. Germline values: CDR1 DFQATT, CDR2 SNEGSKA (reference sequence). The CDR3 covers 17 residues. V was pared by 5 bases and J by 2 bases, with 15 bases of the junction left unmatched. The CDR3 protein is CSARANRGSWRNQPQHF. In DNA, the CDR3 is TGCAGTGCTCGCGCAAACAGGGGAAGTTGGCGCAATCAGCCCCAGCATTTT.

This clonotype was seen at least ten times. This chain joins TRBV20-1 and TRBJ2-1, with 9 bases lining up with TRBD2. CDR3 length: 16 amino acids. Germline V CDR1 and CDR2: DFQATT, SNEGSKA (reference sequence). V trimming: 3 bases; J trimming: 1 base; junction bases outside the gene matches: 7. CDR3 residues: CSASLASGKSYNEQFF. CDR3 sequence (DNA): TGCAGTGCTAGTTTAGCTAGCGGGAAGTCCTACAATGAGCAGTTCTTC.

This clonotype was observed at least ten times. The chain employs TRBV5-8 and TRBJ1-6; 8 bases align to TRBD1. Germline CDR1 is SGHTS and CDR2 is YDEGEE. This CDR3 comprises 15 residues. Germline trimming cut 4 bases from V and 3 bases from J; bases unmatched to any gene: 3. CDR3 DNA sequence: TGTGCCAGCAGCCTAGGGACAGGCTATAATTCACCCCTCCACTTT. Translation gives CASSLGTGYNSPLHF.

This clonotype came up many times. The V and J genes are TRBV27 and TRBJ2-7; 7 bases are a match to TRBD2. The CDR3 has 14 amino acids. Germline V CDR1 and CDR2: MNHEY, SMNVEV (reference sequence). J gave up 3 bases and V 6 bases, and 8 bases lay outside the gene matches. CDR3 sequence: CASRWTGGNYEQYF. The CDR3 DNA follows: TGTGCCAGCAGATGGACGGGGGGAAACTACGAGCAGTACTTC.

This clonotype was seen at least ten times. The chain recombines TRBV20-1 with TRBJ2-3; tentative D call: TRBD2 (7 bases). Germline lookup yields CDR1 DFQATT and CDR2 SNEGSKA (reference sequence). Trimming pared 5 bases from V and 12 bases from J, leaving 15 bases between. There are 11 residues in the CDR3. The CDR3 nucleotides read TGCAGTGCTGATAGGGGGGGGTCCCAGTATTTT. Translation: CSADRGGSQYF.

This clonotype was found a few times. The chain joins TRBV27 to TRBJ2-7; 15 bases agree with TRBD2. The CDR3 is 15 amino acids. Germline V gene lookup returns CDR1 MNHEY and CDR2 SMNVEV (reference sequence). V trimming: 5 bases; J trimming: 5 bases; junction bases outside the gene matches: 4. DNA for the CDR3: TGTGCCAGCAGTCCCGGGACTAGCGGGAGGAACGAGCAGTACTTC. Its protein product is CASSPGTSGRNEQYF.